The 2 T cell receptor beta chains below were found in one sample sequenced in a study of blood T cell repertoires in COVID-19. Profiled with immunoSEQ multiplex PCR; TCRdb holds only in-frame clones, not every one. Of around 370,000 clones listed, around nine tenths are singletons. Sequenced input: PBMCs or T cells enriched from blood (not recorded which). The origin of the receptors is a woman aged 18 to 35 who had recovered from COVID-19.

The chain links TRBV28 to TRBJ1-5; D might be TRBD1 (5 bases). Germline CDR1 and CDR2: MDHEN and SYDVKM. The germline V and J ends were trimmed by 2 bases and 0 bases, with 29 bases remaining between them. This CDR3 contains 22 residues. CDR3 bases: TGTGCCAGCAGTTTAAGTCGGTGGGGGGTTTTAACGCAAATCTATAGCAATCAGCCCCAGCATTTT. This gives the protein CASSLSRWGVLTQIYSNQPQHF.

The J gene is TRBJ2-1, the V gene TRBV25-1; D may be TRBD1 (5 bases). V shed 8 bases and J shed 8 bases, with 25 bases lying between them. The CDR3 is made up of 16 amino acids. Germline loops: CDR1 MGHDK, CDR2 SYGVNS. The CDR3 is CASGKTGSLTMYEQFF. The CDR3 DNA sequence: TGTGCCAGCGGAAAAACAGGTTCCCTCACGATGTATGAGCAGTTCTTC.